These T cell receptor beta chains were read from a single sample in a study of T cells in Graves' hyperthyroidism and ophthalmopathy. TCRdb recomputed calls from the multiplex PCR reads with MiXCR, one row per CDR3 protein. The sample consists of some 490,000 distinct CDR3 sequences, roughly a sixth of them appearing once. Sequencing was performed on blood. These receptors originate from a woman aged 25 to 39 with Graves' ophthalmopathy. The CDR3 runs from the conserved cysteine through the conserved F or W. The D gene is left open where the match is weak. The size field is filled for only some rows; it gives once, few, many or a size class.

j_call v_call d_call clone_size cdr3_nt cdr3_aa
TRBJ2-1 TRBV3-1 . few TGTGCCAGCAGCCAAGAAAATCTCTTCGGGCCCGGGCGGGACAATGAGCAGTTCTTC CASSQENLFGPGRDNEQFF
TRBJ1-2 TRBV6-9 . once TGTGCCAGCAGTTACCTTGATGGTTATGGCTACACCTTC CASSYLDGYGYTF
TRBJ2-1 TRBV4-3 TRBD2 . TGCGCCAGCAGCCAAGGGCGACTAGCGGGAACCGAGCAGTTCTTC CASSQGRLAGTEQFF
TRBJ2-5 TRBV20-1 TRBD2 . TGCAGTGCTGGGGGGGGGGAGACCCAGTACTTC CSAGGGETQYF
TRBJ2-7 TRBV12-3/TRBV12-4 . few TGTGCCAGCGGCACAGGCACCTACGAGCAGTACTTC CASGTGTYEQYF
TRBJ2-6 TRBV12-3/TRBV12-4 . . TGTGCCAGCAGTTTCGGACCCTCTGGGGCCAACGTCCTGACTTTC CASSFGPSGANVLTF
TRBJ1-3 TRBV11-1 . . TGTGCCAGCAGCCCACCGGGGCACAACTCTGGAAACACCATATATTTT CASSPPGHNSGNTIYF
TRBJ2-7 TRBV5-8 . . TGTGCCAGCAGCCTGCGGGCCAGCTCCTACGAGCAGTACTTC CASSLRASSYEQYF
TRBJ1-5 TRBV7-9 . . TGTGCCAGCAGCTTAGATACCGCAGGGAGAGGGAATCAGCCCCAGCATTTT CASSLDTAGRGNQPQHF
TRBJ2-1 TRBV19 . many TGTGCCAGTAGTGCAGCATCCCTTAATGAGCAGTTCTTC CASSAASLNEQFF
TRBJ2-3 TRBV7-8 . . TGTGCCAGCAGCTTAGCAGTCACCCTTCTAGATACGCAGTATTTT CASSLAVTLLDTQYF
TRBJ1-1 TRBV14 TRBD1 few TGTGCCAGCAGCCGTCGGACAGGGAGGAACACTGAAGCTTTCTTT CASSRRTGRNTEAFF
TRBJ2-3 TRBV12-3/TRBV12-4 . many TGTGCCAGCAGTACGCCGGGGACGCAGTATTTT CASSTPGTQYF
TRBJ1-2 TRBV12-3/TRBV12-4 . . TGTGCCAGCAGTTTAGGCCGGGGAGGGGGCTACACCTTC CASSLGRGGGYTF
TRBJ2-1 TRBV12-3/TRBV12-4 TRBD1 . TGTGCCAGCAGATCCTACAGGGGACCCTACAATGAGCAGTTCTTC CASRSYRGPYNEQFF